The 25 T cell receptor beta chains below all came from one sample that was sequenced in a study of T cell responses to AZD1222 COVID-19 vaccine (dated by TCRdb to about 2021). Libraries were constructed by the immunoSEQ multiplex PCR assay. TCRdb provides this immuneACCESS table in a form limited to in-frame rearrangements. Some clones are lacking; in checked studies, under half of them reflect an unresolved V gene, and why the rest are absent is not known. This sample is represented by roughly 140,000 clones; around 89% of them were singletons. The ten largest make up 3% to 3.5% of the sample. The time point label, read with the paper, signifies: about 28 days (+/-7) after the second vaccine dose. The specimen was peripheral blood, collected 28 days after the second AZD1222 dose. The receptors shown here come from an adult who received the AZD1222 COVID-19 vaccine.

The CDR3 sequence is CAWSPLYEQYF. The CDR3 coding sequence is TGTGCCTGGAGTCCCCTCTACGAGCAGTACTTC. V and J are TRBV30 and TRBJ2-7, with no clear D. The germline V gene has CDR1 GTSNPN and CDR2 SVGIG (reference sequence). This CDR3 has 11 amino acids. Trimming left V 2 bases short and J 3 bases short, with 5 bases between.

The gene calls are TRBV28 and TRBJ1-6; TRBD1 is a possible D gene (5 bases). Germline V gene sequence: CDR1 MDHEN, CDR2 SYDVKM. Trimming took off 5 bases at V and 1 base at J, with 12 bases between the two ends. The CDR3 is 16 residues long. Here the CDR3 DNA reads TGTGCCAGCAGTGAGGGGACGGGTTCCTATAATTCACCCCTCCACTTT. It yields the protein CASSEGTGSYNSPLHF.

The rearrangement links TRBV2 to TRBJ2-2; 11 bases are a match to TRBD1. The CDR3 is 12 amino acids. V shed 8 bases, J shed 8 bases, and the junction held 1 base outside the gene matches. Germline CDR1 and CDR2: SNHLY and FYNNEI. The DNA of the CDR3 is TGTGCCAGCGGGACAGGGGGAGGGGAGCTGTTTTTT. Translation: CASGTGGGELFF.

The chain is built from TRBV7-2 and TRBJ1-3, with D possibly being TRBD1 (6 bases). V shed 1 base and J shed 0 bases, with 13 bases lying between them. The germline V gene encodes CDR1 SGHTA and CDR2 FQGNSA. The CDR3 consists of 17 residues. The CDR3 DNA sequence: TGTGCCAGCAGCTTAGAGACAGGACGATACTCTGGAAACACCATATATTTT. Protein product: CASSLETGRYSGNTIYF.

The chain carries TRBV9 and TRBJ2-2, with 9 nucleotides matching TRBD1. The germline V gene has CDR1 SGDLS and CDR2 YYNGEE. This CDR3 spans 19 amino acids. The J segment lost 2 bases and the V segment lost 6 bases, leaving 17 bases of the junction unmatched. The CDR3 spells CASNLGQGQDRGNTGELFF. Here the CDR3 DNA reads TGTGCCAGCAACCTCGGCCAGGGCCAGGACAGGGGAAACACCGGGGAGCTGTTTTTT.

J is TRBJ2-2 and V is TRBV5-1; TRBD1 is a possible D gene (6 bases). Germline CDR1 SGHRS, CDR2 YFSETQ. The CDR3 is 14 residues long. V shed 4 bases and J shed 6 bases, with 13 bases lying between them. The CDR3 bases are TGCGCCAGCAGCCCAACAGGGAGTGCCGGGGAGCTGTTTTTT. Encoded protein: CASSPTGSAGELFF.

The chain uses TRBV6-2 or TRBV6-3 and TRBJ1-4, with 7 bases lining up with TRBD1. The germline V gene has CDR1 MNHEY and CDR2 SVGEGT. Trimming took 7 bases from V and 7 from J; bases not matched to a gene: 18. CDR3 size: 17 residues. The CDR3 region is CASNPDQGGQIGEKLFF. CDR3 coding DNA: TGTGCCAGCAACCCCGACCAGGGGGGACAGATTGGTGAAAAACTGTTTTTT.

In this sample, this clone turned up a few times. The genes are TRBV18 and TRBJ2-2; tentatively, D is TRBD1 (6 bases). The CDR3 extends over 14 amino acids. From germline, CDR1 is KGHSH and CDR2 LQKENI. Deletions cut 3 bases from V and 4 bases from J, with 9 bases between. The CDR3 bases are TGTGCCAGCTCACCCCCAGGGGTCACCGGGGAGCTGTTTTTT. It codes for CASSPPGVTGELFF.

This clone has only one observation. The gene calls are TRBV9 and TRBJ1-5; D remains unclear. The CDR3 contains 15 residues. Germline loops: CDR1 SGDLS, CDR2 YYNGEE. Trimming pared 4 bases from V and 4 bases from J, leaving 15 bases between. The DNA for the CDR3 is TGTGCCAGCAGCCCAAGCGCTACCCCTAATCAGCCCCAGCATTTT. This gives the protein CASSPSATPNQPQHF.

CDR3 in DNA: TGTGCCATCAGTGCCCGAGGAAGCTCCTACGAGCAGTACTTC. It specifies CAISARGSSYEQYF. The V gene is TRBV10-3, the J gene TRBJ2-7; D gene ambiguous. CDR1 and CDR2 (germline): ENHRY, SYGVKD. CDR3 length equals 14 residues. Trimming pared 4 bases from V and 0 bases from J, leaving 10 bases between.

The chain uses TRBV5-1 and TRBJ2-1; either TRBD1 or TRBD2 may supply D (5 bases each). V was pared by 0 bases and J by 0 bases, with 10 bases between. Germline V lookup: CDR1 SGHRS, CDR2 YFSETQ. There are 16 residues in the CDR3. The CDR3 is CASSLAGASSYNEQFF. The CDR3 nucleotides read TGCGCCAGCAGCTTGGCCGGGGCAAGCTCCTACAATGAGCAGTTCTTC.

The J gene is TRBJ1-2, the V gene TRBV5-4; D remains ambiguous. Germline V CDR1 and CDR2: SGHNT, YYREEE (reference sequence). The CDR3 is 14 amino acids. V lost 0 bases and J lost 3, with 9 bases in between. The CDR3 DNA is TGTGCCAGCAGCTTGGCTGAGTCGGACTATGGCTACACCTTC. Protein sequence: CASSLAESDYGYTF.

The chain joins TRBV21-1 to TRBJ2-4; TRBD2, the table's D call, lacks a check against the DNA. TRBV21-1 is shown as a pseudogene. The CDR3 consists of 17 residues. The CDR3 sequence is CASSNVTPPLAKNIQYF. As DNA, the CDR3 is TGTGCCAGCAGCAATGTAACTCCACCACTAGCCAAAAACATTCAGTACTTC.

The V gene is TRBV13, the J gene TRBJ2-7, with TRBD1 matching 10 bases. Germline CDR1 reads PRHDT; CDR2 reads FYEKMQ (reference sequence). The CDR3 length is 15 residues. The ends lost 5 bases at V and 2 bases at J; junction bases unmatched: 6. The CDR3 coding sequence is TGTGCCAGCAGCCAAGGGGACAGGGGAACCTACGAGCAGTACTTC. Its translation: CASSQGDRGTYEQYF.

J is TRBJ2-5 and V is TRBV10-3, with 9 bases that match TRBD2. The length of the CDR3 is 16 residues. The V segment lost 10 bases and the J segment 1 base; nucleotides outside the gene matches: 13. Germline loops: CDR1 ENHRY, CDR2 SYGVKD. CDR3 nucleotides: TGTGCCACCAAAAAAACCAGCGGGGGGCCCCAAGAGACCCAGTACTTC. This translates into CATKKTSGGPQETQYF.

The chain links TRBV4-2 to TRBJ2-1; a weak D match, TRBD2 (7 bases). The CDR3 is made up of 16 amino acids. Trimming shortened V by 5 bases and J by 7 bases, and 21 bases separated the two germline ends. Germline V lookup: CDR1 LGHNA, CDR2 YNFKEQ. Here the CDR3 reads CASSLQLGGQMNEQFF. DNA for the CDR3: TGTGCCAGCAGCTTACAGCTCGGGGGGCAAATGAATGAGCAGTTCTTC.

The genes are TRBV2 and TRBJ1-6, with TRBD1 identical over 8 bases. CDR1 is SNHLY, CDR2 FYNNEI, per germline. The CDR3 sequence is 13 residues long. Unmatched junction bases numbered 6, after V lost 11 bases and J lost 6 bases. The CDR3, as DNA: TGTGCCGGACGCAGGGGGCGTAATTCACCCCTCCACTTT. This translates into CAGRRGRNSPLHF.

This clone was counted a single time. The chain joins TRBV7-3 to TRBJ2-7, with 7 positions matching TRBD1. There are 13 residues in the CDR3. Germline assignment: CDR1 SGHTA and CDR2 FQGTGA. Losses at the gene ends were 4 bases for V and 7 bases for J; bases not matched to a gene: 7. CDR3 coding DNA: TGTGCCAGCAGCTACGTACAGGGGTCGGAGCAGTACTTC. Translating it yields CASSYVQGSEQYF.

J is TRBJ2-3 and V is TRBV7-2; D unresolved. Trimming took 5 bases from V and 3 from J, leaving 12 bases between them. Germline values: CDR1 SGHTA, CDR2 FQGNSA. The CDR3 loop spans 14 amino acids. Here the CDR3 DNA reads TGTGCCAGCAGCCAGCTCGTCCTGACAGATACGCAGTATTTT. Its translation: CASSQLVLTDTQYF.

The V call is TRBV7-3, the J call TRBJ2-3; D not resolved. V lost 5 bases and J lost 4, with 16 bases in between. The CDR3 is 15 residues long. CDR1 SGHTA and CDR2 FQGTGA come from the germline V gene. The CDR3 sequence: CASSPLGYGPDTQYF. In DNA, the CDR3 is TGTGCCAGCAGCCCTCTTGGGTACGGACCAGATACGCAGTATTTT.

This clone was recorded once. The chain is built from TRBV2 and TRBJ2-7; TRBD2 matches at 12 bases. Germline-derived CDR1 and CDR2 are SNHLY and FYNNEI. V was clipped by 4 bases and J by 6 bases; unmatched bases: 7. The CDR3 is 15 residues long. CDR3 in DNA: TGTGCCAGCAGTGTCTCTAGCGGGGGGGCCGGCGAGCAGTACTTC. The encoded protein is CASSVSSGGAGEQYF.

This clone was recorded a few times. The chain employs TRBV27 and TRBJ2-7; D unclear. The V and J ends lost 7 bases and 0 bases respectively, with 7 bases between them. The CDR3 runs to 12 residues. Per germline, CDR1 MNHEY and CDR2 SMNVEV (reference sequence). CDR3 loop: CASTSRSYEQYF. The CDR3 bases are TGTGCCAGCACCTCCCGCTCCTACGAGCAGTACTTC.

The chain links TRBV7-3 to TRBJ2-5, with 9 bases matching TRBD1. Germline values: CDR1 SGHTA, CDR2 FQGTGA. The junction had 3 bases not matched to a gene; V was cut back by 0 bases and J by 4 bases. There are 15 residues in the CDR3. CDR3 residues: CASSLTGTGLETQYF. The CDR3 region has the DNA TGTGCCAGCAGCTTAACGGGGACAGGGCTAGAGACCCAGTACTTC. The full variable domain, its missing parts supplied by reference TRBV7-3 and TRBJ2-5, is GAGVSQTPSNKVTEKGKYVELRCDPISGHTALYWYRQSLGQGPEFLIYFQGTGAADDSGLPNDRFFAVRPEGSVSTLKIQRTERGDSAVYLCASSLTGTGLETQYFGPGTRLLVL.

V is TRBV9 and J is TRBJ2-7; D call uncertain. This CDR3 has 14 residues. Germline CDR1 is SGDLS and CDR2 is YYNGEE. V was trimmed by 0 bases and J by 2 bases, leaving 9 bases between them. The CDR3 spells CASSVDPDTYEQYF. As DNA, the CDR3 is TGTGCCAGCAGCGTAGATCCTGATACCTACGAGCAGTACTTC. Filled out from reference TRBV9 and TRBJ2-7, the complete variable domain reads DSGVTQTPKHLITATGQRVTLRCSPRSGDLSVYWYQQSLDQGLQFLIQYYNGEERAKGNILERFSAQQFPDLHSELNLSSLELGDSALYFCASSVDPDTYEQYFGPGTRLTVT.

The genes are TRBV12-3 or TRBV12-4 and TRBJ2-5; no reliable D call. V was trimmed by 10 bases and J by 5 bases, leaving 5 bases between them. The CDR3 is 9 residues long. The CDR3 protein is CATGETQYF. In nucleotides, the CDR3 is TGTGCCACCGGGGAGACCCAGTACTTC.